Presented here are 3 T cell receptor beta chains from one specimen sequenced in a study of response to subunit inactivated influenza vaccine. TCRdb fed the RT-PCR reads into MiXCR, producing one record per CDR3 protein. The sample has hundreds of thousands of distinct CDR3 sequences; just over 20% are singletons. The sequencing used PBMCs from blood, collected less than 22 months after vaccination. These receptors were obtained from a man between 50 and 69 years old who received an inactivated influenza vaccine.

This clonotype was counted only a few times. The chain links TRBV29-1 to TRBJ1-1; no clear D. With 4 bases removed from V and 6 bases from J, the gap between germline ends came to 15 bases. There are 13 residues in the CDR3. Germline V gene data show CDR1 as SQVTM and CDR2 as ANQGSEA. The CDR3: CSVGKGPLAEAFF. In DNA, the CDR3 is TGCAGCGTTGGAAAGGGCCCTCTGGCTGAAGCTTTCTTT.

This clonotype was counted at least ten times. This chain joins TRBV19 and TRBJ1-1, with a possible D match to TRBD1 (5 bases). Looked up from germline, CDR1 is LNHDA and CDR2 is SQIVND (reference sequence). V lost 3 bases and J lost 1, with 6 bases in between. The CDR3 is 13 residues long. The CDR3 protein is CASSIQGNTEAFF. The CDR3 DNA follows: TGTGCCAGTAGTATCCAGGGGAACACTGAAGCTTTCTTT. Variable domain in full (rest from reference TRBV19 and TRBJ1-1): DGGITQSPKYLFRKEGQNVTLSCEQNLNHDAMYWYRQDPGQGLRLIYYSQIVNDFQKGDIAEGYSVSREKKESFPLTVTSAQKNPTAFYLCASSIQGNTEAFFGQGTRLTVV.

The chain carries TRBV15 and TRBJ2-1, with 11 bases identical to TRBD1. The V gene's germline CDR1 is LNHNV and CDR2 YYDKDF (reference sequence). J was trimmed by 4 bases and V by 2 bases; bases with no gene match: 4. This CDR3 region has 16 residues. The CDR3 coding sequence is TGTGCCACCAGCAGAATAGGGACAGGGGGGTACAATGAGCAGTTCTTC. Its translation: CATSRIGTGGYNEQFF.